A single sample gave rise to the 22 T cell receptor beta chains below, sequenced in a study of blood T cells in healthy people across ages (dated by TCRdb to the mid-2010s). Library creation used 5' RACE. Sequencing relied on an Illumina HiSeq 2500. A second PCR of roughly 7 to 11 cycles was performed with a sample-barcoded 5' primer and a J-beta primer mix. TCRdb handled the public reads itself, with Q25 trimming in fastp and clone calling in MiXCR, and kept productive beta chains. Identical CDR3 protein sequences are pooled into one entry, listed with their most common genes and DNA. For this sample there are about 380,000 distinct CDR3 sequences; 45% to 65% appear just once. The ten largest clones take up over 40% of the sample. Material for sequencing was blood. All receptors derive from a man between 60 and 75 years old in good health.

This chain uses TRBV6-2 or TRBV6-3 with TRBJ2-7; D may correspond to TRBD1 or TRBD2 (6 bases each). This CDR3 region has 15 residues. The germline gives CDR1 MNHEY, CDR2 SVGEGT. V lost 7 bases and J 5 bases, leaving 21 bases between the germline ends. CDR3: CASTKGGTLIHEQYF. CDR3 nucleotide sequence: TGTGCCAGCACCAAAGGGGGGACTCTTATCCACGAGCAGTACTTC.

This clonotype came up many times. The chain joins TRBV29-1 to TRBJ2-7; D is ambiguous. This CDR3 is built from 13 residues. V lost 3 bases to trimming and J lost 5 bases, with 14 bases between them. Germline V gene data show CDR1 as SQVTM and CDR2 as ANQGSEA. The CDR3, as DNA: TGCAGCGTTGAGGACGGGCCCCCCCACGAGCAGTACTTC. Amino acids: CSVEDGPPHEQYF.

This chain links TRBV2 with TRBJ2-5, with 7 positions matching TRBD1. The J call is uncertain, as TRBJ2-7 better fits the DNA end. The germline V gene has CDR1 SNHLY and CDR2 FYNNEI. The CDR3 is 13 amino acids. Written as DNA, the CDR3 is TGTGCCAGCCAGGACAGGCTAATGGACGAGCAGTACTTC. Translated: CASQDRLMDEQYF.

This chain uses TRBV20-1 with TRBJ2-1; 9 bases match TRBD2. The CDR3 has 14 amino acids. With V trimmed by 5 bases and J by 8 bases, 10 bases remained unmatched. The germline CDR1 and CDR2 sequences are DFQATT and SNEGSKA (reference sequence). The CDR3 region is CSARAGGTLDEQFF. The CDR3 region has the DNA TGCAGTGCTCGCGCGGGGGGGACTCTGGATGAGCAGTTCTTC.

The chain has TRBV14 and TRBJ1-2; unclear D gene. The CDR3 extends over 14 amino acids. Germline V CDR1 and CDR2: SGHDN, FVKESK. V lost 1 base, J lost 8 bases, and 14 bases lay in between. CDR3 amino acids: CASSQVRGGKGYTF. In nucleotides, the CDR3 is TGTGCCAGCAGCCAAGTCCGAGGAGGGAAAGGCTACACCTTC.

The chain links TRBV14 to TRBJ2-7; 8 nucleotides agree with TRBD2. CDR1 is SGHDN, CDR2 FVKESK, per germline. CDR3 size: 15 residues. Trimming removed 1 base from V and 4 bases from J; junction bases left unmatched: 6. CDR3 protein: CASSQGVSGNYEQYF. The CDR3 DNA sequence: TGTGCCAGCAGCCAAGGTGTTAGCGGGAATTACGAGCAGTACTTC. The variable domain in full, with the rest retrieved from reference TRBV14 and TRBJ2-7, is EAGVTQFPSHSVIEKGQTVTLRCDPISGHDNLYWYRRVMGKEIKFLLHFVKESKQDESGMPNNRFLAERTGGTYSTLKVQPAELEDSGVYFCASSQGVSGNYEQYFGPGTRLTVT.

The chain couples TRBV27 to TRBJ2-7; 10 bases fit TRBD2. The germline V gene encodes CDR1 MNHEY and CDR2 SMNVEV (reference sequence). The CDR3 loop spans 15 amino acids. The junction had 6 bases not matched to a gene; V was cut back by 5 bases and J by 2 bases. This CDR3 reads CASSPTTSGPYEQYF. In DNA, the CDR3 is TGTGCCAGCAGTCCGACGACTAGCGGGCCCTACGAGCAGTACTTC.

This chain links TRBV10-1 with TRBJ2-7; TRBD1 matches at 9 bases. V lost 5 bases and J lost 6; bases outside the gene matches: 8. CDR3 length equals 14 residues. Germline V gene lookup returns CDR1 WNHNN and CDR2 SYGVQD (reference sequence). Here the CDR3 reads CASSSTGTGSEQYF. DNA for the CDR3: TGCGCCAGCAGTTCCACCGGGACAGGGAGCGAGCAGTACTTC.

This rearrangement joins TRBV5-1 to TRBJ2-7, with D possibly matching TRBD1 (6 bases). The V end lost 0 bases, the J end lost 3 bases, and 13 bases lay between the germline ends. CDR3 size: 15 residues. CDR1 is SGHRS and CDR2 is YFSETQ in the germline V gene. CDR3 coding DNA: TGCGCCAGCAGCTTGGTGGCAGGGGCACTCTACGAGCAGTACTTC. Translation: CASSLVAGALYEQYF.

V is TRBV10-3 and J is TRBJ2-2; perhaps TRBD2 as D (6 bases). CDR1 is ENHRY, CDR2 SYGVKD, per germline. Trimming removed 8 bases at V and 7 bases at J, with 11 bases between. This CDR3 contains 12 residues. CDR3 DNA: TGTGCCATCGGAGGGCCGGACGGGGAGCTGTTTTTT. Its protein product is CAIGGPDGELFF.

CDR3 region: CASSQGPAGSTDTQYF. The CDR3 bases are TGCGCCAGCAGCCAAGGACCAGCGGGGAGCACAGATACGCAGTATTTT. The gene calls are TRBV4-1 and TRBJ2-3; 7 bases align to TRBD2. V lost 1 base and J lost 0; bases outside the gene matches: 4. The V gene's germline CDR1 is MGHRA and CDR2 YSYEKL. This CDR3 has 16 amino acids.

V gene TRBV6-5 combines with J gene TRBJ2-5; TRBD2 agrees at 10 bases. CDR3 length: 15 amino acids. The V gene end was trimmed by 5 bases and the J gene end by 5 bases; junction bases not matched to a gene: 8. Germline values: CDR1 MNHEY, CDR2 SVGAGI. The CDR3 nucleotides read TGTGCCAGCAGTCCCGCTAGCGGGAGAGTGGAGACCCAGTACTTC. This encodes CASSPASGRVETQYF.

The V and J genes are TRBV28 and TRBJ2-7; 8 bases map to TRBD2. With V trimmed by 2 bases and J by 7 bases, 16 bases remained unmatched. The CDR3 spans 17 residues. Germline CDR1 reads MDHEN; CDR2 reads SYDVKM. CDR3 region: CASSLITSGFLNNEQYF. The CDR3 coding sequence is TGTGCCAGCAGTTTAATAACTAGCGGATTCTTAAACAATGAGCAGTACTTC.

The chain couples TRBV6-5 to TRBJ2-4, with D unclear. The end of the DNA fits TRBJ2-7 better, so the J call may be wrong. The CDR3 spans 16 residues. The germline V gene has CDR1 MNHEY and CDR2 SVGAGI. For the CDR3, the DNA is TGTGCCAGCAAGTTTCGGTCGACGTATTCCGGCTACGAGCAGTACTTC. Translation: CASKFRSTYSGYEQYF.

The V gene is TRBV7-2, the J gene TRBJ1-5, with a possible D match to TRBD1 (5 bases). The CDR3 consists of 16 residues. Trimming took 5 bases from V and 4 from J, leaving 18 bases between them. Germline loops: CDR1 SGHTA, CDR2 FQGNSA. The CDR3 DNA follows: TGTGCCAGCAGCCCGCCGGGCGGGGGATGGAATCAGCCCCAGCATTTT. Protein: CASSPPGGGWNQPQHF.

Note on this clonotype: The junction and the germline gene differ at one end; a read error may be behind it. The J gene is TRBJ1-2, the V gene TRBV12-3 or TRBV12-4, with TRBD1 as a possible D gene (5 bases). CDR3 length: 12 residues. CDR3: CAGSLGGTGYTF. Written as DNA, the CDR3 is TGTGCCGGCAGTTTAGGCGGGACTGGCTACACCTTC.

As to this clonotype: It may be a read error: a sequence one base away is much more abundant. The V call is TRBV7-9, the J call TRBJ2-1; no reliable D call. Germline V gene lookup returns CDR1 SEHNR and CDR2 FQNEAQ (reference sequence). This CDR3 spans 10 amino acids. In DNA form, the CDR3 reads TGTACCAGCAGCTTCACTGAGCAGTTCTTC. Translated: CTSSFTEQFF.

The rearrangement joins TRBV5-1 to TRBJ2-1, with D maybe TRBD1 (5 bases). CDR3 length equals 15 residues. V was trimmed by 0 bases and J by 6 bases, leaving 13 bases between them. CDR1 is SGHRS, CDR2 YFSETQ, per germline. Written as DNA, the CDR3 is TGCGCCAGCAGCTTGGGGGGCGTCTCGGTCAATGAGCAGTTCTTC. Translated, it gives CASSLGGVSVNEQFF.

The chain has TRBV5-6 and TRBJ2-4; 8 bases are a match to TRBD2. The J call may be wrong; the DNA end is better matched by TRBJ2-7. The CDR3 consists of 16 residues. Germline V gives CDR1 SGHDT, CDR2 YYEEEE. The CDR3, as DNA: TGTGCCAGCAGTTACCCCCGACTAGCGTCGCCCTACGAGCAGTACTTC. It encodes CASSYPRLASPYEQYF.

Note on this clonotype: The germline gene is not matched at one end of the junction; a read error may be the cause. V is TRBV11-2 and J is TRBJ1-2, with D possibly TRBD1 on 6 matching bases. The CDR3 runs to 14 residues. Per germline, CDR1 SGHAT and CDR2 FQNNGV. CDR3 nucleotides: TGTGCCAGCAACTTAGGGGGTAGTTCGGAAGGCTACACCTTC. It is translated as CASNLGGSSEGYTF.

This clonotype was found a few times. The chain is built from TRBV6-5 and TRBJ2-7; 7 bases are shared with TRBD2. This CDR3 is 16 amino acids long. Trimming removed 8 bases from V and 1 base from J; junction bases left unmatched: 14. Germline V gene sequence: CDR1 MNHEY, CDR2 SVGAGI. This CDR3 reads CASRGSRRGNSYEQYF. CDR3 DNA sequence: TGTGCCAGCCGGGGATCGCGGCGGGGGAATTCCTACGAGCAGTACTTC.

The chain recombines TRBV28 with TRBJ2-7, with TRBD2 identical over 10 bases. The V gene's germline CDR1 is MDHEN and CDR2 SYDVKM. This CDR3 is built from 16 residues. The trim removed 1 base at V and 7 bases at J, leaving 10 bases unmatched. The DNA of the CDR3 is TGTGCCAGCAGTTTATTGAGACTAGCGGGCATTAATGAGCAGTACTTC. The encoded protein is CASSLLRLAGINEQYF.